This TCR beta chain was obtained from a study of blood T cell repertoires in COVID-19. Germline loops: CDR1 SGHTA, CDR2 FQGNSA. J lost 7 bases, V lost 6 bases, and 13 bases had no gene match. The CDR3 extends over 15 amino acids. Sequencing was performed with immunoSEQ multiplex PCR; in TCRdb, only in-frame clones are kept and a portion is missing. The data contain approximately 97,000 clones, 80% to 90% of them singletons. The receptor was isolated from a man aged 35-49 years with active or convalescent COVID-19. Material for sequencing was peripheral blood. This chain uses TRBV7-2 with TRBJ2-3; 7 nucleotides agree with TRBD1. This CDR3 reads CASSPEVWDRHTQYF. CDR3 bases: TGTGCCAGCAGTCCAGAAGTCTGGGACAGACATACGCAGTATTTT.